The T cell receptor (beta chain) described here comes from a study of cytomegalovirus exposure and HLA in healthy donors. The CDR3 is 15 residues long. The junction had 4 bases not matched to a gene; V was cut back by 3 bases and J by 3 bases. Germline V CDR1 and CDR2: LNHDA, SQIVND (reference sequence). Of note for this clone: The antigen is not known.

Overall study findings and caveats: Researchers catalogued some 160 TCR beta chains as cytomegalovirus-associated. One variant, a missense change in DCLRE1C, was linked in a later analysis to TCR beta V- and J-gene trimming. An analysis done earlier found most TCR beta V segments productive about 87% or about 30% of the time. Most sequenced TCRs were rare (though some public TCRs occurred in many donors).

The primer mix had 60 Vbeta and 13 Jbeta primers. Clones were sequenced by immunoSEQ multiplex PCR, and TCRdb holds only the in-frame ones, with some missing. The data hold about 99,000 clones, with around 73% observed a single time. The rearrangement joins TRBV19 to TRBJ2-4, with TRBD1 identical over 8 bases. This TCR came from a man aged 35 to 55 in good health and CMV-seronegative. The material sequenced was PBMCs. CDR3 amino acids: CASSMQGAGKNIQYF. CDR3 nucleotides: TGTGCCAGTAGTATGCAGGGGGCCGGCAAAAACATTCAGTACTTC.